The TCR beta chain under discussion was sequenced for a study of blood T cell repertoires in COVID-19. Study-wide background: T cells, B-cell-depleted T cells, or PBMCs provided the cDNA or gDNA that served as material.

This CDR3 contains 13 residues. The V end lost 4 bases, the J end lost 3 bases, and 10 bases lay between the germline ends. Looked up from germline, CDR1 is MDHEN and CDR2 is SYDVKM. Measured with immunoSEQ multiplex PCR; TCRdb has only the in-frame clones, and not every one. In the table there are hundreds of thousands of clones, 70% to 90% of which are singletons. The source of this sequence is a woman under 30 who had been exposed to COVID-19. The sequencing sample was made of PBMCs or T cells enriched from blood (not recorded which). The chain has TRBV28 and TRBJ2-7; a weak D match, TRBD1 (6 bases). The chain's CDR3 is CASSYSQGYEQYF. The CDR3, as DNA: TGTGCCAGCAGTTATTCACAGGGCTACGAGCAGTACTTC.